This is a list of T cell receptor beta chains from one sample in a study of cytomegalovirus exposure and HLA in healthy donors. TCRdb's copy holds only in-frame clones and misses some; the assay was immunoSEQ multiplex PCR. Its listing shows 70,000 or so clones. The source material was PBMCs. Receptors were obtained from a female donor in good health and CMV-seropositive. The CDR3 runs from the conserved cysteine through the conserved F or W. The order of the fields is CDR3 protein, CDR3 DNA, D gene, J gene, V gene. The D gene is left open where the match is weak.

cdr3_aa: CASSPGTLVEPQHF
cdr3_nt: TGTGCCAGCTCACCCGGGACTCTCGTTGAGCCCCAGCATTTT
d_call: NA
j_call: TRBJ1-5
v_call: TRBV18

cdr3_aa: CASSPHPDWNYGYTF
cdr3_nt: TGTGCCAGCTCACCACACCCGGACTGGAACTATGGCTACACCTTC
d_call: NA
j_call: TRBJ1-2
v_call: TRBV18

cdr3_aa: CASSEQAGDEQYF
cdr3_nt: TGTGCCAGCAGCGAACAGGCAGGGGACGAGCAGTACTTC
d_call: NA
j_call: TRBJ2-7
v_call: TRBV4-2

cdr3_aa: CASSPSGPDGGYTF
cdr3_nt: TGTGCCAGCTCACCTTCAGGGCCTGACGGCGGCTACACCTTC
d_call: NA
j_call: TRBJ1-2
v_call: TRBV18

cdr3_aa: CASSVGAGGVRETQYF
cdr3_nt: TGTGCCAGCAGCGTAGGGGCAGGGGGCGTACGAGAGACCCAGTACTTC
d_call: TRBD1
j_call: TRBJ2-5
v_call: TRBV9

cdr3_aa: CASSVGLAADTQYF
cdr3_nt: TGTGCCAGCAGCGTAGGACTAGCGGCAGATACGCAGTATTTT
d_call: TRBD2
j_call: TRBJ2-3
v_call: TRBV9

cdr3_aa: CASSKAGGHGYTF
cdr3_nt: TGTGCCAGTAGTAAGGCGGGGGGCCATGGCTACACCTTC
d_call: NA
j_call: TRBJ1-2
v_call: TRBV19

cdr3_aa: CASSDAVNEQFF
cdr3_nt: TGTGCCAGCAGTGACGCGGTGAATGAGCAGTTCTTC
d_call: NA
j_call: TRBJ2-1
v_call: TRBV6-4

cdr3_aa: CASSSDRGGEKLFF
cdr3_nt: TGTGCCAGCAGCTCGGACAGGGGAGGGGAAAAACTGTTTTTT
d_call: TRBD1
j_call: TRBJ1-4
v_call: TRBV5-5

cdr3_aa: CASSVATTNTEAFF
cdr3_nt: TGTGCCAGCAGCGTAGCGACAACGAACACTGAAGCTTTCTTT
d_call: NA
j_call: TRBJ1-1
v_call: TRBV2

cdr3_aa: CSVEDRNTEAFF
cdr3_nt: TGCAGCGTGGAAGACCGGAACACTGAAGCTTTCTTT
d_call: NA
j_call: TRBJ1-1
v_call: TRBV29-1

cdr3_aa: CASSGDPWDYGYTF
cdr3_nt: TGTGCCAGTTCCGGAGATCCCTGGGACTATGGCTACACCTTC
d_call: NA
j_call: TRBJ1-2
v_call: TRBV19

cdr3_aa: CASRPGTGGFYEQFF
cdr3_nt: TGTGCCAGCAGGCCCGGGACAGGGGGCTTTTATGAGCAGTTCTTC
d_call: TRBD1
j_call: TRBJ2-1
v_call: TRBV2

cdr3_aa: CASSPAGLPFEQYF
cdr3_nt: TGTGCCAGCAGCCCAGCGGGACTCCCTTTCGAGCAGTACTTC
d_call: TRBD2
j_call: TRBJ2-7
v_call: TRBV7-9

cdr3_aa: CASSLGQGNEKLFF
cdr3_nt: TGTGCCAGCAGCTTGGGACAGGGAAATGAAAAACTGTTTTTT
d_call: TRBD1
j_call: TRBJ1-4
v_call: TRBV11-2

cdr3_aa: CASISPRGGGLRSTDTQYF
cdr3_nt: TGTGCCAGCATTAGTCCGCGAGGTGGGGGACTACGAAGCACAGATACGCAGTATTTT
d_call: TRBD2
j_call: TRBJ2-3
v_call: TRBV28

cdr3_aa: CASSAIGRNYGYTF
cdr3_nt: TGTGCCAGCAGTGCTATAGGCAGGAACTATGGCTACACCTTC
d_call: NA
j_call: TRBJ1-2
v_call: TRBV25-1

cdr3_aa: CSVEDYRVNDEQFF
cdr3_nt: TGCAGCGTTGAAGACTACAGGGTCAACGATGAGCAGTTCTTC
d_call: NA
j_call: TRBJ2-1
v_call: TRBV29-1

cdr3_aa: CASRRSGPNAYEQYF
cdr3_nt: TGTGCCAGCAGGCGGAGCGGACCCAATGCCTACGAGCAGTACTTC
d_call: NA
j_call: TRBJ2-7
v_call: TRBV7-9

cdr3_aa: CASSSGGDEQYF
cdr3_nt: TGTGCCAGCAGCTCAGGGGGCGACGAGCAGTACTTC
d_call: TRBD1
j_call: TRBJ2-7
v_call: TRBV13

cdr3_aa: CASSQRSSDNEQFF
cdr3_nt: TGCGCCAGCAGCCAGCGAAGCTCCGACAATGAGCAGTTCTTC
d_call: NA
j_call: TRBJ2-1
v_call: TRBV4-1

cdr3_aa: CASSEPPGGSGNTIYF
cdr3_nt: TGTGCCAGCAGTGAGCCCCCAGGGGGCTCTGGAAACACCATATATTTT
d_call: TRBD1
j_call: TRBJ1-3
v_call: TRBV25-1

cdr3_aa: CASRPGLRETQYF
cdr3_nt: TGTGCCAGTAGGCCGGGACTCAGGGAGACCCAGTACTTC
d_call: NA
j_call: TRBJ2-5
v_call: TRBV28

cdr3_aa: CASSEPLSGGVGEQYF
cdr3_nt: TGTGCCAGCAGTGAACCCCTAAGCGGGGGGGTGGGAGAGCAGTACTTC
d_call: TRBD2
j_call: TRBJ2-7
v_call: TRBV6-1

cdr3_aa: CASSLLTGGKGYGYTF
cdr3_nt: TGTGCCAGCAGCTTGTTGACAGGGGGAAAAGGCTATGGCTACACCTTC
d_call: TRBD1
j_call: TRBJ1-2
v_call: TRBV7-9

cdr3_aa: CASSLPGQASSGNTIYF
cdr3_nt: TGTGCCAGCAGTTTACCGGGACAGGCCAGCTCTGGAAACACCATATATTTT
d_call: TRBD1
j_call: TRBJ1-3
v_call: TRBV28

cdr3_aa: CASSPGTPSGFTDTQYF
cdr3_nt: TGTGCCAGCTCACCGGGGACTCCTAGCGGGTTCACAGATACGCAGTATTTT
d_call: TRBD2
j_call: TRBJ2-3
v_call: TRBV18

cdr3_aa: CASSSGARYEQYF
cdr3_nt: TGTGCCAGCAGTTCAGGGGCCCGTTACGAGCAGTACTTC
d_call: NA
j_call: TRBJ2-7
v_call: TRBV6-5

cdr3_aa: CASSQQGASYEQYF
cdr3_nt: TGTGCCAGCAGCCAACAGGGGGCCTCCTACGAGCAGTACTTC
d_call: TRBD1
j_call: TRBJ2-7
v_call: TRBV27

cdr3_aa: CASSTLLGAINEKLFF
cdr3_nt: TGTGCCAGTAGTACCCTCCTAGGCGCCATTAATGAAAAACTGTTTTTT
d_call: NA
j_call: TRBJ1-4
v_call: TRBV19